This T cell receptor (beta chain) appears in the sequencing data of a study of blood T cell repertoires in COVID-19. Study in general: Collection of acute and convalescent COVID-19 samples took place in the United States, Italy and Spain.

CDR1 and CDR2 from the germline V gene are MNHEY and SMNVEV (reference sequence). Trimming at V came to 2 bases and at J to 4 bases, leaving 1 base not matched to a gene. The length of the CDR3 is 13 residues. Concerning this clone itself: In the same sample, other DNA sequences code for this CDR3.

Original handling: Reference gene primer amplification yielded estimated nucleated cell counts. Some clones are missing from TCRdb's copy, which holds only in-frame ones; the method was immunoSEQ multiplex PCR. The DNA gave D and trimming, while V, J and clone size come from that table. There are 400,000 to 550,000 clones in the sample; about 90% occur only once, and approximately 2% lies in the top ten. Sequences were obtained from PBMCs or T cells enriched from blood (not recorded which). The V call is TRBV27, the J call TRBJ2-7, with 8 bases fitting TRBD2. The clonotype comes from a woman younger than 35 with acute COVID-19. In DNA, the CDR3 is TGTGCCAGCAGTTTAACTAGCGGATACGAGCAGTACTTC. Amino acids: CASSLTSGYEQYF.